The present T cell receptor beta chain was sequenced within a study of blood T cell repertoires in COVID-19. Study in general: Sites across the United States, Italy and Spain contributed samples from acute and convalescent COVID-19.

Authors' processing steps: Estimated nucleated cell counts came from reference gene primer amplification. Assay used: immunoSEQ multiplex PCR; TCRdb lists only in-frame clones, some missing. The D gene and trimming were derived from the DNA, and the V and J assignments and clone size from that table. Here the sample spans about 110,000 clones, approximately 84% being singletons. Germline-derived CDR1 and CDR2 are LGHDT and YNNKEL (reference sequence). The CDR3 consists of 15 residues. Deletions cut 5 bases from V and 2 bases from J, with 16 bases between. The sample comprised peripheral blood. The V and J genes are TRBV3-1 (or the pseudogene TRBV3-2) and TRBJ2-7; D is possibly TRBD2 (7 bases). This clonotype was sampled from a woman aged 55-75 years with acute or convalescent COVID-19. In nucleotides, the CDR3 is TGTGCCAGCAGCAAGGGGGGGGGTCCGACCTACGAGCAGTACTTC. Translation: CASSKGGGPTYEQYF.